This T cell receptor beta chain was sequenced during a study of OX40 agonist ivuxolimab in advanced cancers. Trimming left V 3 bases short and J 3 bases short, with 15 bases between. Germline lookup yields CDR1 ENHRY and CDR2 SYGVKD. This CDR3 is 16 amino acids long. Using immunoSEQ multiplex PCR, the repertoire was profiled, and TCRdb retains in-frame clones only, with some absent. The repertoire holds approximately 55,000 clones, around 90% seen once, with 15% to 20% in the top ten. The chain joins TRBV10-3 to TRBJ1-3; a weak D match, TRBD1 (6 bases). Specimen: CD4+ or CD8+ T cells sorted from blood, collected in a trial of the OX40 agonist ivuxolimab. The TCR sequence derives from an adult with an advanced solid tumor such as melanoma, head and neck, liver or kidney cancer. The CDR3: CAISDFWGPGGNTIYF. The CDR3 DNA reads TGTGCCATCAGTGATTTTTGGGGGCCGGGTGGAAACACCATATATTTT.